The clone carrying this TCR beta chain was counted between two and nine times. The antigen is unknown. This record comes from a study of CD8+ T cells in alopecia areata. Study-wide results and caveats: Possibly as an HLA-related effect, TCR sharing across patients appeared less clear than in mice. Tofacitinib significantly lowered scalp clonality and expanded CD8+ clones among the top 100. Normal skin's resident alphabeta T cells are sequenced alongside lesional scalp T cells.

Extracted RNA was reverse transcribed into cDNA, the sequencing template. The assay was immunoSEQ multiplex PCR, and TCRdb's table has in-frame clones only and misses some. The sample carries over 150,000 clones, about 60% recorded once. Treatment noted: oral pan-JAK inhibitor, 5-10 mg twice daily. Sequenced material: CD8+ T cells sorted from blood, taken at week 24, from a patient treated with tofacitinib. The sequence came from a human donor with alopecia areata.

CDR3 loop: CASSLGASTQYF. The CDR3 DNA is TGCGCCAGCAGCTTGGGAGCTTCAACGCAGTATTTT. The chain recombines TRBV5-1 with TRBJ2-3, with D hard to call. The CDR3 has 12 amino acids. Trimming pared 0 bases from V and 9 bases from J, leaving 8 bases between. Germline V gene lookup returns CDR1 SGHRS and CDR2 YFSETQ.